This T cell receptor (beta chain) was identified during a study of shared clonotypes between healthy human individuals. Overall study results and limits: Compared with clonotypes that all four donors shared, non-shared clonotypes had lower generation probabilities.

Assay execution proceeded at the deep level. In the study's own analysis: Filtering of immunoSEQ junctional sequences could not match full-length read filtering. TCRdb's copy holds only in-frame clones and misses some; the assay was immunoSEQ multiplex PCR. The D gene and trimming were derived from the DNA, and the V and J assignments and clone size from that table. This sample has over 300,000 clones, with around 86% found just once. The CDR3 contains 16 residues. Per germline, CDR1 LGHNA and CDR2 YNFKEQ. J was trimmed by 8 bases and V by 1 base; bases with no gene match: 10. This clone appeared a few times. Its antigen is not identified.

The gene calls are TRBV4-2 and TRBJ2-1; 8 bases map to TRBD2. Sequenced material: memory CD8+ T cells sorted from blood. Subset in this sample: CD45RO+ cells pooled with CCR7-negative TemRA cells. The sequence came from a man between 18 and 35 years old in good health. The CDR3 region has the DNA TGTGCCAGCAGCCAAGTAATCGGTCGCGGGGGGCATGAGCAGTTCTTC. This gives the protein CASSQVIGRGGHEQFF.